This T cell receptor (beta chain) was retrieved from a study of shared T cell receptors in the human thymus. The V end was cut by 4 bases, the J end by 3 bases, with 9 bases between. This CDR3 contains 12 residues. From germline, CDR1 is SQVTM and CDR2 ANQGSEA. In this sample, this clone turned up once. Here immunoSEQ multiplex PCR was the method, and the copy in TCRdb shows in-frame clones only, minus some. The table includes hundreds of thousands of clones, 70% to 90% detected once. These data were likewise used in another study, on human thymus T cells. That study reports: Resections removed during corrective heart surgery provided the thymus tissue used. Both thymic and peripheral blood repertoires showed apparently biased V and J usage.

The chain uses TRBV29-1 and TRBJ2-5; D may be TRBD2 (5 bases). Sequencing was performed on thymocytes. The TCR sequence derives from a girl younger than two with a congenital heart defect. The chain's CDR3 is CSVGGWKETQYF. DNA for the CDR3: TGCAGCGTTGGCGGGTGGAAAGAGACCCAGTACTTC.